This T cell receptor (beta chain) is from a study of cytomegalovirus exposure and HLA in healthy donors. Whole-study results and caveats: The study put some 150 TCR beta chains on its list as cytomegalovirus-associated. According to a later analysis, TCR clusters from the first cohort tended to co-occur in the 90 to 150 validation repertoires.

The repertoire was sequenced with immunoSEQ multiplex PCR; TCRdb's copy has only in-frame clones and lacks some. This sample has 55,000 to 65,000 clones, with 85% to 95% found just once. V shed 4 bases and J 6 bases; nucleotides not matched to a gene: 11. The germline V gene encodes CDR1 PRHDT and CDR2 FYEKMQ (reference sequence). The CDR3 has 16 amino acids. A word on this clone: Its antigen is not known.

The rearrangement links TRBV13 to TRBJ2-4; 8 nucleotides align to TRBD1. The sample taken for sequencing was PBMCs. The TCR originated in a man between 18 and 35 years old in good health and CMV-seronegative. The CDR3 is CASSSRTGPRGNIQYF. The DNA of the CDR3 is TGTGCCAGCAGCTCCCGGACAGGGCCCCGCGGAAACATTCAGTACTTC.